The TCR beta chain under discussion was sequenced for a study of CD8 T cells in Susac syndrome. Negative magnetic isolation gave CD8+ and CD4+ cells; FACS enriched CD8+ TEMRA. Trimming removed 11 bases from V and 6 bases from J, with 21 bases in between. The germline CDR1 and CDR2 sequences are SNHLY and FYNNEI. There are 14 residues in the CDR3. Points from the study as a whole: TCR sequencing and HLA analysis covered a relatively small number of individuals.

Reverse transcription used 0.5 to 1 ug RNA and random hexamers. TCRdb re-derived calls from the immunoSEQ multiplex PCR reads in MiXCR, one entry per CDR3 protein. The sample yields fewer than 200,000 distinct CDR3 sequences, around 93% seen once. Remarks on this clonotype: Its antigen is as yet unknown.

This TCR was recovered from a human donor in good health. Material for sequencing was CD4+ T cells from PBMCs. The genes are TRBV2 and TRBJ2-3, with D possibly being TRBD2 (6 bases). DNA of the CDR3: TGTGCCCGCCAGAGAAAACCAAGCGGGGATACGCAGTATTTT. It yields the protein CARQRKPSGDTQYF.